This TCR beta chain was recovered during a study of blood T cell repertoires in COVID-19. Study-level background: The origin of the acute and convalescent COVID-19 samples was the United States, Italy and Spain.

The CDR3 is made up of 14 amino acids. The V gene's germline CDR1 is SGHTA and CDR2 FQGNSA. With 2 bases clipped from V and 3 bases from J, the junction kept 0 bases outside the gene matches. The data were produced by immunoSEQ multiplex PCR, yet TCRdb's version contains in-frame clones alone and is incomplete. The table includes about 94,000 clones, approximately 79% detected once. The material sequenced was peripheral blood. The V and J genes are TRBV7-2 and TRBJ2-7, with TRBD2 matching 11 bases. The TCR was taken from a man in his 70s with COVID-19, enrolled during active disease. Here the CDR3 reads CASSLTSGSYEQYF. Here the CDR3 DNA reads TGTGCCAGCAGCTTAACTAGCGGGAGCTACGAGCAGTACTTC.